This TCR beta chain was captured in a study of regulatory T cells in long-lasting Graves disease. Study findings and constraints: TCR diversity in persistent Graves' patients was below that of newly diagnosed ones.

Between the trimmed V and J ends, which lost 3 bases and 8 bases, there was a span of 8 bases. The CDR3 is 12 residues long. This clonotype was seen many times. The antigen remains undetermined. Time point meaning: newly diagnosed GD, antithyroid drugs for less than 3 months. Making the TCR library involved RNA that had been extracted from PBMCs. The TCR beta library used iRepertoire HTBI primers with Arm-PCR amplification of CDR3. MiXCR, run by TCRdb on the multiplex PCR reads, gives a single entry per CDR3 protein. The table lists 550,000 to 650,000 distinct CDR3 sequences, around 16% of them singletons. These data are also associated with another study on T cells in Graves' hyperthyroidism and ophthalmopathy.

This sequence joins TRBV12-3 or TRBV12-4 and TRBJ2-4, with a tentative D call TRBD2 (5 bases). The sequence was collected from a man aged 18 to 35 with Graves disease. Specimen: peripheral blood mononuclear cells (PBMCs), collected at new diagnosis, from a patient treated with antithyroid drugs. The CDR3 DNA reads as TGTGCCAGCAGTTTCGCCGGGGACATTCAGTACTTC. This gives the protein CASSFAGDIQYF.